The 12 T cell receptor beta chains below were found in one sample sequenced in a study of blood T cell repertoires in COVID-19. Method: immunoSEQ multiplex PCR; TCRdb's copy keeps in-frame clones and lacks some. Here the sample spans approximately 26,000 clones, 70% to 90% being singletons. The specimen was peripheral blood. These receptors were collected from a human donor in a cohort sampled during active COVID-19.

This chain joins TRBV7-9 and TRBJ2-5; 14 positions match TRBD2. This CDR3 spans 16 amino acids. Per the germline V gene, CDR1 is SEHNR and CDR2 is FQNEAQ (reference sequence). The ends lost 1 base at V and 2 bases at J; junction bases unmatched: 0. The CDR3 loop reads CASSLGLAGGQETQYF. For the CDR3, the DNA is TGTGCCAGCAGCTTAGGACTAGCGGGGGGGCAAGAGACCCAGTACTTC.

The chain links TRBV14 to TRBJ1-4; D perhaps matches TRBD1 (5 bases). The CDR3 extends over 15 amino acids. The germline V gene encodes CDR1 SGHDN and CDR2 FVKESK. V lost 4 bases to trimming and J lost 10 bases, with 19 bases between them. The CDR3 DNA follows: TGTGCCAGCAGCCCGCGAAGGCCCAGGGATGGAAAACTGTTTTTT. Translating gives CASSPRRPRDGKLFF.

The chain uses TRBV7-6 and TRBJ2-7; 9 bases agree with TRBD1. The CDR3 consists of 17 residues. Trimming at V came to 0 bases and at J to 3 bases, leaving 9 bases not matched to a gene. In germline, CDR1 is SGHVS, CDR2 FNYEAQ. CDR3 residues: CASSLATPGQGYYEQYF. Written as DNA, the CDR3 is TGTGCCAGCAGCTTAGCTACCCCGGGACAGGGATACTACGAGCAGTACTTC.

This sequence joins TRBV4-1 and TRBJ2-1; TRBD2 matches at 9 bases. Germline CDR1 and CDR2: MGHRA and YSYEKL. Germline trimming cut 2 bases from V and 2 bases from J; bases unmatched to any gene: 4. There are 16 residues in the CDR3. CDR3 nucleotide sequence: TGCGCCAGCAGCCAAATGACTAGCGGCGCCTACAATGAGCAGTTCTTC. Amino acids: CASSQMTSGAYNEQFF.

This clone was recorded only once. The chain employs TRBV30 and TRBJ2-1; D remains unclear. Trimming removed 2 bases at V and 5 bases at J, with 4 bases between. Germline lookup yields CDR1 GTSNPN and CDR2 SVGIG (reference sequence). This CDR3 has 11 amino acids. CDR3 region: CAWSSNNEQFF. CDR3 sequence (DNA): TGTGCCTGGAGTTCAAACAATGAGCAGTTCTTC.

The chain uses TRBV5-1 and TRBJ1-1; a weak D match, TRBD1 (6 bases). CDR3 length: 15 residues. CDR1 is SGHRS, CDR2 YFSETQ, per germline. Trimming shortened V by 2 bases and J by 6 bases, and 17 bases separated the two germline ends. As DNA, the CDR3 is TGCGCCAGCAGCTTCCAGACAGGTGCCACCCCTGAAGCTTTCTTT. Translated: CASSFQTGATPEAFF.

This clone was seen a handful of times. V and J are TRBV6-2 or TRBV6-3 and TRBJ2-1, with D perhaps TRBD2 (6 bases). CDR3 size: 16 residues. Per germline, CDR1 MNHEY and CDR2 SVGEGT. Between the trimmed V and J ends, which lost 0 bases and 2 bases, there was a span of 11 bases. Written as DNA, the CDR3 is TGTGCCAGCAGTTACTCGCGGGGTCAGCCCTACAATGAGCAGTTCTTC. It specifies CASSYSRGQPYNEQFF.

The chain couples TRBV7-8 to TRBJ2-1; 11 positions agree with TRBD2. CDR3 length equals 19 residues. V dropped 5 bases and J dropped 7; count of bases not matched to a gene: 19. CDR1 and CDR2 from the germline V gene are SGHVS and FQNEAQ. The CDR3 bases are TGTGCCAGCAGCCTCAACGCGGCCCTTGGACTAGCGGGTAGGAATGAGCAGTTCTTC. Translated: CASSLNAALGLAGRNEQFF. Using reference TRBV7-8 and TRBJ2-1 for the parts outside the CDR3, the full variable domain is GAGVSQSPRYKVAKRGQDVALRCDPISGHVSLFWYQQALGQGPEFLTYFQNEAQLDKSGLPSDRFFAERPEGSVSTLKIQRTQQEDSAVYLCASSLNAALGLAGRNEQFFGPGTRLTVL.

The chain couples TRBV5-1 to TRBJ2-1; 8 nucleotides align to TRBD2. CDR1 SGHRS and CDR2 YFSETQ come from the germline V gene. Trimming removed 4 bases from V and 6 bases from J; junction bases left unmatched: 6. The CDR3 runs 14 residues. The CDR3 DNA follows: TGCGCCAGCAGCGCACTAGCGGAGGGCAATGAGCAGTTCTTC. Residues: CASSALAEGNEQFF.

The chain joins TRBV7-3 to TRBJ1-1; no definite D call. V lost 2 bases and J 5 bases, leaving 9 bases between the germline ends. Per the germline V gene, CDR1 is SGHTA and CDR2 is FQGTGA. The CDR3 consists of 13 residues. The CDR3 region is CASSLSGQTEAFF. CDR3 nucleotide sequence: TGTGCCAGCAGCTTATCGGGTCAGACTGAAGCTTTCTTT.

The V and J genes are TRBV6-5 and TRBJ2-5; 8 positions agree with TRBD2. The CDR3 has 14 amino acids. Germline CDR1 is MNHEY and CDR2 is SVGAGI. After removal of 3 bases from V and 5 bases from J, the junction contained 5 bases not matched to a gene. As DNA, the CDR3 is TGTGCCAGCAGTTATACGGGGGGGCCTGAGACCCAGTACTTC. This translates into CASSYTGGPETQYF.

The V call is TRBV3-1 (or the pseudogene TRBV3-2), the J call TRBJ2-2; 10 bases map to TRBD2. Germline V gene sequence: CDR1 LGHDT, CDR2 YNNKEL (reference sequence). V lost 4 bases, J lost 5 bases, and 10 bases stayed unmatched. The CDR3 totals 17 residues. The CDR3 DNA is TGTGCCAGCAGCCGGGGACTAGCGCGATCCCTTACCGGGGAGCTGTTTTTT. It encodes CASSRGLARSLTGELFF.